These 31 T cell receptor beta chains were all obtained from the same sample, sequenced in a study of vaccination and CD4 T cells after COVID-19. Scientists ran DNA taken from cultured CD4+ T cells through the Oncomine TCR Beta short-read assay for sequencing. Genomic DNA was isolated from CD4+ T cells that had been cultured. TCRdb reprocessed the PCR reads with MiXCR, giving one entry per CDR3 protein. The data show around 10,000 distinct CDR3 sequences, approximately 30% seen once. The treatment was: approximately 9-day PBMC culture with coronavirus spike peptide pools or control peptides (ViraFEST assay). Prior to the COVID-19 pandemic (2011-2018), the unexposed donor's CD4+ T cells were collected. Their recognized antigens are unknown. The sequenced sample consisted of CD4+ T cells from blood, cultured in vitro. The receptor source for this set is a human donor in good health.

The chain uses TRBV20-1 and TRBJ2-5, with a weak D call TRBD2 (5 bases). V was clipped by 3 bases and J by 4 bases, with 24 bases between them. Looked up from germline, CDR1 is DFQATT and CDR2 is SNEGSKA (reference sequence). The CDR3 covers 17 residues. CDR3 sequence: CSARLPERGRLGETQYF. CDR3 coding DNA: TGCAGTGCTAGGCTGCCGGAGCGCGGGCGGCTGGGAGAGACCCAGTACTTC.

This clonotype was seen more than once but under ten times. The J gene is TRBJ2-5, the V gene TRBV20-1; 7 bases line up with TRBD1. After removal of 5 bases from V and 4 bases from J, the junction contained 1 base not matched to a gene. Germline lookup yields CDR1 DFQATT and CDR2 SNEGSKA (reference sequence). The CDR3 extends over 11 amino acids. CDR3 coding DNA: TGCAGTGCTCACAGGGGAGAGACCCAGTACTTC. This codes for CSAHRGETQYF.

The chain uses TRBV5-5 and TRBJ1-1; D is perhaps TRBD1 (5 bases). V was pared by 2 bases and J by 2 bases, with 10 bases between. CDR3 size: 14 residues. CDR1 SGHKS and CDR2 YYEKEE come from the germline V gene (reference sequence). The CDR3 reads CASSFRDANTEAFF. The CDR3 DNA is TGTGCCAGCAGCTTCCGGGACGCTAACACTGAAGCTTTCTTT.

This clonotype was counted only a few times. This sequence joins TRBV11-3 and TRBJ2-1, with 11 bases fitting TRBD2. CDR3 size: 16 residues. Germline-derived CDR1 and CDR2 are SGHNT and YENEEA. J lost 3 bases, V lost 4 bases, and 5 bases had no gene match. CDR3 sequence reads: CASSSGLAELYNEQFF. Written as DNA, the CDR3 is TGTGCCAGCAGCTCGGGACTAGCGGAACTCTACAATGAGCAGTTCTTC.

This clonotype came up a few times. CDR3 DNA sequence: TGTGCCAGCAGTTTAATGGGACAGGGGAACACTGAAGCTTTCTTT. Protein: CASSLMGQGNTEAFF. The chain links TRBV28 to TRBJ1-1; 9 nucleotides line up with TRBD1. The CDR3 has 15 residues. The V gene end was trimmed by 2 bases and the J gene end by 1 base; junction bases not matched to a gene: 2. Germline values: CDR1 MDHEN, CDR2 SYDVKM.

This chain joins TRBV6-5 and TRBJ2-7; 8 bases line up with TRBD1. Trimming took 2 bases from V and 12 from J; bases not matched to a gene: 6. The CDR3 extends over 12 amino acids. CDR1 and CDR2 from the germline V gene are MNHEY and SVGAGI. CDR3 loop: CASSYPGTGLYF. CDR3 nucleotide sequence: TGTGCCAGCAGTTACCCCGGGACAGGTCTGTACTTC.

The chain carries TRBV5-1 and TRBJ1-2; a weak D match, TRBD1 (6 bases). CDR3 length: 15 amino acids. Trimming stripped 6 bases from V and 5 bases from J, with 20 bases between. Germline loops: CDR1 SGHRS, CDR2 YFSETQ. The CDR3 here is CASTIEGQRSYGYTF. CDR3 DNA sequence: TGCGCCAGCACTATTGAGGGACAAAGATCTTATGGCTACACCTTC.

The V and J genes are TRBV7-2 and TRBJ2-7; D is undetermined. V was shortened by 2 bases and J by 0 bases, with 8 bases between the two germline ends. This CDR3 region has 14 residues. CDR1 is SGHTA, CDR2 FQGNSA, per germline. The CDR3: CASSLYASSYEQYF. The CDR3 DNA reads TGTGCCAGCAGCTTATATGCCAGCTCCTACGAGCAGTACTTC.

The chain is built from TRBV2 and TRBJ2-3, with D perhaps TRBD2 (5 bases). The V gene's germline CDR1 is SNHLY and CDR2 FYNNEI. Trimming left V 0 bases short and J 1 base short, with 5 bases between. The CDR3 sequence is 14 residues long. The CDR3 here is CASSEASGTDTQYF. The DNA for the CDR3 is TGTGCCAGCAGTGAAGCTAGCGGCACAGATACGCAGTATTTT.

This clonotype was seen a few times. CDR3 in amino acids: CSVPGGADTQYF. The CDR3 coding sequence is TGCAGTGTCCCCGGGGGCGCAGATACGCAGTATTTT. This chain links TRBV20-1 with TRBJ2-3; the D gene could be TRBD1 or TRBD2 (6 bases each). The V gene's germline CDR1 is DFQATT and CDR2 SNEGSKA (reference sequence). The ends were cut back, 7 bases at V and 4 bases at J, with 12 bases in the middle. This CDR3 has 12 amino acids.

This clonotype was counted a few times. The chain carries TRBV20-1 and TRBJ2-1; possible D gene TRBD2, 6 bases. V was cut by 3 bases and J by 3 bases, with 9 bases left in between. This CDR3 contains 13 residues. CDR1 and CDR2 (germline): DFQATT, SNEGSKA (reference sequence). CDR3 in DNA: TGCAGTGCTAGTGGGAGGTTCTACAATGAGCAGTTCTTC. As protein: CSASGRFYNEQFF.

The chain links TRBV5-4 to TRBJ1-2, with D possibly being TRBD1 (6 bases). Per germline, CDR1 SGHNT and CDR2 YYREEE (reference sequence). V dropped 5 bases and J dropped 7 bases, with 18 bases sitting between them. This CDR3 has 14 residues. The CDR3 DNA sequence: TGTGCCAGCAGAACCGGGACATCGACGACTGGCTACACCTTC. As protein: CASRTGTSTTGYTF.

The chain is built from TRBV20-1 and TRBJ2-7; 7 bases match TRBD1. The CDR3 covers 13 residues. V shed 3 bases and J 11 bases; nucleotides not matched to a gene: 13. Germline CDR1 reads DFQATT; CDR2 reads SNEGSKA (reference sequence). Written as DNA, the CDR3 is TGCAGTGCTAGGAACCGACAGGGTTCAGGGGAGTACTTC. Protein: CSARNRQGSGEYF.

This rearrangement joins TRBV7-3 to TRBJ2-3, with D unresolved. The CDR3 runs 13 residues. The germline V gene has CDR1 SGHTA and CDR2 FQGTGA. V lost 5 bases, J lost 2 bases, and 8 bases lay in between. CDR3 nucleotide sequence: TGTGCCAGCAGCCGACAAATCACAGATACGCAGTATTTT. This gives the protein CASSRQITDTQYF.

The V call is TRBV29-1, the J call TRBJ2-7, with 10 bases matching TRBD2. Germline V gives CDR1 SQVTM, CDR2 ANQGSEA. V was pared by 5 bases and J by 2 bases, with 9 bases of the junction left unmatched. CDR3 length: 15 residues. The CDR3 is CSVRTSGIPTYEQYF. In DNA, the CDR3 is TGCAGCGTTCGCACTAGCGGGATCCCTACCTACGAGCAGTACTTC.

By its share, this clonotype is medium-sized (0.01 to 0.1%). The chain carries TRBV19 and TRBJ1-2; 8 nucleotides match TRBD1. Germline assignment: CDR1 LNHDA and CDR2 SQIVND (reference sequence). The CDR3 is made up of 13 amino acids. With V trimmed by 4 bases and J by 6 bases, 4 bases remained unmatched. The CDR3 sequence is CASSKGQGHGYTF. DNA for the CDR3: TGTGCCAGTAGTAAAGGACAGGGCCATGGCTACACCTTC.

This sequence joins TRBV19 and TRBJ2-6; D is perhaps TRBD1 or TRBD2 (5 bases each). This CDR3 has 17 residues. Germline-derived CDR1 and CDR2 are LNHDA and SQIVND (reference sequence). V was clipped by 1 base and J by 4 bases, with 14 bases between them. The CDR3 nucleotides read TGTGCCAGTAGTATAGTACCTGGGGGAATAGGGGCCAACGTCCTGACTTTC. It translates to CASSIVPGGIGANVLTF.

The chain links TRBV29-1 to TRBJ1-2; weak D call: TRBD1 (5 bases). There are 13 residues in the CDR3. The germline V gene encodes CDR1 SQVTM and CDR2 ANQGSEA. Between the trimmed V and J ends, which lost 4 bases and 3 bases, there was a span of 12 bases. In DNA, the CDR3 is TGCAGCGTTGGAAAGGGGACGGACTATGGCTACACCTTC. Translation: CSVGKGTDYGYTF.

This clonotype appeared a few times. The chain links TRBV20-1 to TRBJ2-7; D gene ambiguous. The germline V and J ends were trimmed by 1 base and 2 bases, with 18 bases remaining between them. Per the germline V gene, CDR1 is DFQATT and CDR2 is SNEGSKA (reference sequence). The length of the CDR3 is 16 residues. The CDR3 DNA reads TGCAGTGCTAGAGGCCACAGCTCTCTCATTCCCTACGAGCAGTACTTC. Translating gives CSARGHSSLIPYEQYF.

CDR3 nucleotide sequence: TGTGCCAGCAGTGCCCAGGGACGGAACTCTGGAAACACCATATATTTT. Translation: CASSAQGRNSGNTIYF. This chain connects TRBV6-1 to TRBJ1-3; weak D call: TRBD1 (5 bases). Trimming took off 4 bases at V and 0 bases at J, with 13 bases between the two ends. Germline V gives CDR1 MNHNS, CDR2 SASEGT. CDR3 length: 16 amino acids.

This clonotype is categorized as medium-sized (0.01 to 0.1%). DNA for the CDR3: TGTGCCAGCAGCTCGGGACAGGGGACCTATGGCTACACCTTC. It codes for CASSSGQGTYGYTF. The chain employs TRBV7-2 and TRBJ1-2; 10 bases map to TRBD1. Germline V gene lookup returns CDR1 SGHTA and CDR2 FQGNSA. The CDR3 loop spans 14 amino acids. The V segment lost 4 bases and the J segment 4 bases; nucleotides outside the gene matches: 3.

The chain couples TRBV7-9 to TRBJ2-1; weak D call: TRBD2 (7 bases). The germline CDR1 and CDR2 sequences are SEHNR and FQNEAQ (reference sequence). V was shortened by 2 bases and J by 9 bases, with 17 bases between the two germline ends. The CDR3 has 15 amino acids. The CDR3 DNA sequence: TGTGCCAGCAGCTTAAGTTTGAGGGGGGGCATTGAGCAGTTCTTC. This codes for CASSLSLRGGIEQFF.

The genes are TRBV7-6 and TRBJ2-1, with 11 bases identical to TRBD2. V lost 4 bases and J lost 9; bases outside the gene matches: 8. Germline values: CDR1 SGHVS, CDR2 FNYEAQ. The length of the CDR3 is 15 residues. CDR3 nucleotide sequence: TGTGCCAGCAGCTCCATAGCGGGAGGGAGAGGTGAGCAGTTCTTC. Translating gives CASSSIAGGRGEQFF.

A few counts support this clonotype. The chain is built from TRBV20-1 and TRBJ2-3; unclear D gene. The germline gives CDR1 DFQATT, CDR2 SNEGSKA (reference sequence). V was clipped by 1 base and J by 5 bases, with 16 bases between them. The CDR3 spans 15 residues. The DNA for the CDR3 is TGCAGTGCTAGAGCGAGGCTTCAAGGTAGAGATACGCAGTATTTT. This codes for CSARARLQGRDTQYF.

This clonotype has only a few counts. The J gene is TRBJ1-6, the V gene TRBV2, with TRBD1 as a possible D gene (6 bases). Trimming took 8 bases from V and 1 from J, leaving 9 bases between them. The CDR3 loop spans 14 amino acids. Germline values: CDR1 SNHLY, CDR2 FYNNEI. The CDR3 is CASGGGSYNSPLHF. CDR3 nucleotides: TGTGCCAGCGGAGGGGGTTCCTATAATTCACCCCTCCACTTT.

Written as DNA, the CDR3 is TGTGCCAGCAGCCCAGGGACAGGGGGGTTGGGGGAGCAGTACTTC. It yields the protein CASSPGTGGLGEQYF. V is TRBV7-9 and J is TRBJ2-7; 11 bases fit TRBD1. The V and J ends lost 5 bases and 7 bases, in that order; junction bases with no gene match: 10. Germline V CDR1 and CDR2: SEHNR, FQNEAQ (reference sequence). The CDR3 runs to 15 residues.

A note on this clonotype: The CDR3 does not close with the conserved phenylalanine or tryptophan, likely indicating a read error. V usage is TRBV2 and J usage is TRBJ2-5; 9 nucleotides line up with TRBD1. Looked up from germline, CDR1 is SNHLY and CDR2 is FYNNEI. Losses at the gene ends were 9 bases for V and 2 bases for J; bases not matched to a gene: 7. The CDR3 length is 14 residues. The CDR3 sequence: CASGRDREQETQYY. DNA for the CDR3: TGTGCCAGTGGCCGGGACAGGGAACAAGAGACCCAGTACTAC.

The chain uses TRBV28 and TRBJ1-5, with D possibly being TRBD1 (6 bases). The germline V and J ends were trimmed by 5 bases and 7 bases, with 18 bases remaining between them. The CDR3 spans 15 residues. Germline CDR1 and CDR2: MDHEN and SYDVKM. The CDR3 nucleotides are TGTGCCAGCAGTGCCCCACAGGGTGTCCAACAGCCCCAGCATTTT. Encoded protein: CASSAPQGVQQPQHF. The whole variable domain, filled in from reference TRBV28 and TRBJ1-5, reads DVKVTQSSRYLVKRTGEKVFLECVQDMDHENMFWYRQDPGLGLRLIYFSYDVKMKEKGDIPEGYSVSREKKERFSLILESASTNQTSMYLCASSAPQGVQQPQHFGDGTRLSIL.

This rearrangement joins TRBV27 to TRBJ2-1; D perhaps matches TRBD2 (5 bases). V gave up 1 base and J gave up 5 bases, with 12 bases separating them. CDR1 MNHEY and CDR2 SMNVEV come from the germline V gene (reference sequence). This CDR3 region has 15 residues. CDR3 loop: CASSLWPTSNNEQFF. In nucleotides, the CDR3 is TGTGCCAGCAGTTTATGGCCCACTAGTAACAATGAGCAGTTCTTC.

The chain joins TRBV6-1 to TRBJ2-7, with 7 positions matching TRBD1. V was clipped by 10 bases and J by 2 bases; unmatched bases: 2. The CDR3 has 11 amino acids. Germline V CDR1 and CDR2: MNHNS, SASEGT. CDR3 in DNA: TGTGCCACCGGACAGGCCTACGAGCAGTACTTC. Translation gives CATGQAYEQYF.

This chain uses TRBV6-2 or TRBV6-3 with TRBJ2-7, with 7 bases aligning to TRBD1. J was trimmed by 2 bases and V by 2 bases; bases with no gene match: 3. The germline gives CDR1 MNHEY, CDR2 SVGEGT. This CDR3 is built from 14 residues. The CDR3, as DNA: TGTGCCAGCAGTTACGACCAGGGGGCCTACGAGCAGTACTTC. Translation gives CASSYDQGAYEQYF.